Reported below is one T cell receptor beta chain. Only in-frame clones appear in the TCRdb table, and some are missing; sequencing was by immunoSEQ multiplex PCR. The sample lists 75,000 or so clones; 84% were seen once. The sample belongs to a study of blood T cell repertoires in COVID-19. Across the study: PBMCs, B-cell-depleted T cells, or T cells were the source of the cDNA or gDNA that made up the material.

The TCR originated in a man aged 50-59 years with acute or convalescent COVID-19. The sample was peripheral blood.

CDR3 in DNA: TGTGCCACCAGTAGCGGGGGAGCCGAGACCCAGTACTTC. Amino acids: CATSSGGAETQYF. V is TRBV24-1 and J is TRBJ2-5; 8 nucleotides line up with TRBD2. Germline lookup yields CDR1 KGHDR and CDR2 SFDVKD. The CDR3 consists of 13 residues. Trimming took 6 bases from V and 5 from J; bases not matched to a gene: 4.